Here is one T cell receptor (beta chain) with its context. The CDR3 contains 15 residues. The V end lost 5 bases, the J end lost 5 bases, and 15 bases lay between the germline ends. Germline CDR1 LNHDA, CDR2 SQIVND (reference sequence). Profiling relied on immunoSEQ multiplex PCR, and the TCRdb table lists in-frame clones only, not all of them. The sample lists about 200,000 clones, approximately 91% seen once, with under 2% in the top ten. The entry originates in a study of blood T cell repertoires in COVID-19. The specimen sequenced was peripheral blood. This clonotype originated in a man aged 18 to 35 with active or convalescent COVID-19. This chain links TRBV19 with TRBJ1-4; maybe TRBD1 (6 bases). CDR3 in DNA: TGTGCCAGTAGTCCTCGACAGGCCCGGAATGAAAAACTGTTTTTT. Protein product: CASSPRQARNEKLFF.